These 30 T cell receptor beta chains were all obtained from the same sample, sequenced in a study of T-cell memory formation after mild COVID-19. TCRdb fed the 5' RACE reads into MiXCR, producing one record per CDR3 protein. The table has just over 350,000 distinct CDR3 sequences, approximately 15% seen once. The sequenced sample consisted of PBMCs or a T cell subset sorted from them (not recorded which). The receptors stem from a man aged 18 to 35 who had mild COVID-19 (a few samples of this study predate the infection). Cell type and time point are not known.

This clonotype was counted a few times. Its ends do not fully match the called genes, so a read error is possible. J is TRBJ2-7 and V is TRBV4-2; D is uncertain. This CDR3 is built from 14 residues. The germline V gene encodes CDR1 LGHNA and CDR2 YNFKEQ. In DNA form, the CDR3 reads TGTGCCAGCAGCCAAGGGGGTAGTACCGACGAACAGTACTTC. As protein: CASSQGGSTDEQYF.

This clonotype showed up many times. The CDR3 protein is CASSLGPGTDTQYF. In DNA form, the CDR3 reads TGCGCCAGCAGCCTGGGACCAGGCACAGATACGCAGTATTTT. The chain uses TRBV4-3 and TRBJ2-3; TRBD1 or TRBD2 may be the D gene (5 bases each). The V and J ends lost 4 bases and 1 base respectively, with 9 bases between them. Germline loops: CDR1 LGHNA, CDR2 YSLEER. This CDR3 spans 14 amino acids.

The V call is TRBV19, the J call TRBJ2-2; 7 positions agree with TRBD1. From germline, CDR1 is LNHDA and CDR2 SQIVND (reference sequence). The trim removed 5 bases at V and 4 bases at J, leaving 7 bases unmatched. The CDR3 length is 15 residues. The CDR3 is CASSRNRGPTGELFF. As DNA, the CDR3 is TGTGCCAGTAGTCGCAATAGGGGGCCCACCGGGGAGCTGTTTTTT.

This chain links TRBV7-6 with TRBJ2-5, with D possibly being TRBD1 (6 bases). Germline V gene data show CDR1 as SGHVS and CDR2 as FNYEAQ. The germline V and J ends were trimmed by 6 bases and 3 bases, with 14 bases remaining between them. The CDR3 totals 14 residues. The CDR3 region has the DNA TGTGCCAGCAGAATATCACAGGGCGAAGAGACCCAGTACTTC. Translated, it gives CASRISQGEETQYF.

Only a few counts were recorded for this clonotype. V and J are TRBV20-1 and TRBJ1-2; 7 nucleotides align to TRBD1. This CDR3 is 13 amino acids long. Germline lookup yields CDR1 DFQATT and CDR2 SNEGSKA (reference sequence). The V segment lost 6 bases and the J segment 2 bases; nucleotides outside the gene matches: 6. CDR3 residues: CSARRGQNYGYTF. DNA of the CDR3: TGCAGTGCCCGCAGGGGACAGAACTATGGCTACACCTTC.

A note on this clonotype: Just one base apart from a much larger clone, this may be a read error. V gene TRBV5-1 combines with J gene TRBJ1-5; unclear D gene. Germline lookup yields CDR1 SGHRS and CDR2 YFSETQ. Trimming pared 3 bases from V and 0 bases from J, leaving 4 bases between. The CDR3 is made up of 13 amino acids. The CDR3 sequence: CASSWDSNQPQHF. The CDR3, as DNA: TGCGCCAGCAGCTGGGATAGCAATCAGCCCCAGCATTTT.

J is TRBJ2-4 and V is TRBV20-1, with TRBD1 identical over 7 bases. The CDR3 extends over 13 amino acids. J lost 2 bases, V lost 6 bases, and 4 bases had no gene match. Germline V CDR1 and CDR2: DFQATT, SNEGSKA (reference sequence). For the CDR3, the DNA is TGCAGTGCCGGGACAGTAACCAAAAACATTCAGTACTTC. Residues: CSAGTVTKNIQYF.

The chain joins TRBV12-3 or TRBV12-4 to TRBJ2-2, with D possibly being TRBD1 or TRBD2 (6 bases each). This CDR3 has 15 residues. Trimming removed 7 bases at V and 4 bases at J, with 16 bases between. For the CDR3, the DNA is TGTGCCAGCACCGTAAGGGGGGCCGGCACCGGGGAGCTGTTTTTT. Amino acid sequence: CASTVRGAGTGELFF.

This sequence joins TRBV6-6 and TRBJ2-3; D is unclear. This CDR3 contains 13 residues. The germline gives CDR1 MNHNY, CDR2 SVGAGI (reference sequence). V shed 2 bases and J shed 6 bases, with 9 bases lying between them. In DNA form, the CDR3 reads TGTGCCAGCAGTTACAGGGAAGTCGATACGCAGTATTTT. This gives the protein CASSYREVDTQYF.

This clonotype was picked up a small number of times. The CDR3 protein is CASSLSGTGGENIQYF. The CDR3 DNA is TGTGCCAGCAGTTTGTCCGGGACAGGGGGTGAAAACATTCAGTACTTC. V usage is TRBV27 and J usage is TRBJ2-4; 11 bases are a match to TRBD1. CDR3 size: 16 residues. Germline loops: CDR1 MNHEY, CDR2 SMNVEV (reference sequence). V dropped 3 bases and J dropped 5; count of bases not matched to a gene: 6.

This clonotype was counted between two and nine times. The chain combines TRBV6-5 with TRBJ2-2; D ambiguous. Germline values: CDR1 MNHEY, CDR2 SVGAGI. The CDR3 has 11 residues. V gave up 8 bases and J gave up 3 bases, with 4 bases separating them. The CDR3: CASGYTGELFF. In DNA form, the CDR3 reads TGTGCCAGCGGATACACCGGGGAGCTGTTTTTT.

This clonotype was seen more than once but under ten times. The chain employs TRBV5-1 and TRBJ1-3; D is perhaps TRBD1 (5 bases). Trimming cost V 5 bases and J 3 bases, with 21 bases left between them. This CDR3 has 17 amino acids. Germline CDR1 SGHRS, CDR2 YFSETQ. The CDR3: CASRPGGAEHYGNTIYF. The CDR3 DNA reads as TGCGCCAGCAGACCGGGTGGGGCCGAGCACTATGGAAACACCATATATTTT. Looking up the rest from reference TRBV5-1 and TRBJ1-3 gives the full variable domain: KAGVTQTPRYLIKTRGQQVTLSCSPISGHRSVSWYQQTPGQGLQFLFEYFSETQRNKGNFPGRFSGRQFSNSRSEMNVSTLELGDSALYLCASRPGGAEHYGNTIYFGEGSWLTVV.

This clonotype was observed a handful of times. The V and J genes are TRBV27 and TRBJ1-5; 11 nucleotides agree with TRBD1. The V and J ends lost 4 bases and 7 bases, in that order; junction bases with no gene match: 6. In germline, CDR1 is MNHEY, CDR2 SMNVEV (reference sequence). This CDR3 has 15 residues. Here the CDR3 DNA reads TGTGCCAGCAGTTCCGGGACAGGGGGAAAGCAGCCCCAGCATTTT. Protein product: CASSSGTGGKQPQHF.

This clonotype was recorded a few times. The J gene is TRBJ2-2, the V gene TRBV5-1; D gene ambiguous. Germline V gives CDR1 SGHRS, CDR2 YFSETQ. Deletions cut 1 base from V and 7 bases from J, with 8 bases between. The CDR3 has 13 residues. CDR3 in DNA: TGCGCCAGCAGCTTGTTCTCCGGCGGGGAGCTGTTTTTT. The encoded protein is CASSLFSGGELFF.

Comments on this clonotype: The junction departs from the called germline gene at one end, perhaps through a read error. The chain has TRBV11-3 and TRBJ1-2, with TRBD1 identical over 7 bases. CDR1 is SGHNT, CDR2 YENEEA, per germline. This CDR3 comprises 11 residues. CDR3 DNA: TGTGCCGGCAGGGGGACTTATGGCTACACCTTC. Encoded protein: CAGRGTYGYTF. Based on the CDR3 plus reference TRBV11-3 and TRBJ1-2, the full variable domain is EAGVVQSPRYKIIEKKQPVAFWCNPISGHNTLYWYLQNLGQGPELLIRYENEEAVDDSQLPKDRFSAERLKGVDSTLKIQPAELGDSAVYLCAGRGTYGYTFGSGTRLTVV.

This clonotype was seen only a few times. The V and J genes are TRBV11-2 and TRBJ2-2, with 7 bases identical to TRBD1. V shed 4 bases, J shed 1 base, and the junction held 6 bases outside the gene matches. The CDR3 extends over 16 amino acids. Looked up from germline, CDR1 is SGHAT and CDR2 is FQNNGV. CDR3 in amino acids: CASSSRTGVNTGELFF. In nucleotides, the CDR3 is TGTGCCAGCAGCTCAAGGACAGGTGTGAACACCGGGGAGCTGTTTTTT.

This clonotype showed up many times. The rearrangement joins TRBV15 to TRBJ2-7; D is ambiguous. The germline CDR1 and CDR2 sequences are LNHNV and YYDKDF (reference sequence). With 0 bases removed from V and 6 bases from J, the gap between germline ends came to 12 bases. This CDR3 is 14 amino acids long. The CDR3 sequence: CATSRDFDGSEQYV. In DNA, the CDR3 is TGTGCCACCAGCAGAGATTTTGATGGTTCCGAGCAGTACGTC.

Points on this clonotype: No conserved phenylalanine or tryptophan is present at the end of the CDR3, so a read error is the likely explanation. The limits of the CDR3 on the DNA are not certain, so only TCRdb's listed CDR3 is given. The chain has TRBV5-3 and TRBJ2-7; the DNA was not compared with TRBD1, the D call given in the table. TRBV5-3 is known as an ORF, though its function is uncertain. The CDR3 region is 12 residues in length, termini included. The CDR3 reads CARSLSGRTLQN.

The chain uses TRBV15 and TRBJ1-1, with D maybe TRBD1 (6 bases). V was cut by 3 bases and J by 5 bases, with 10 bases left in between. The CDR3 spans 13 residues. Germline V gene sequence: CDR1 LNHNV, CDR2 YYDKDF (reference sequence). The CDR3 DNA follows: TGTGCCACCAGCAGCAGGGGTAGGACTGAAGCTTTCTTT. Its translation: CATSSRGRTEAFF.

CDR3 amino acids: CASSSTDPNYGYTF. The DNA of the CDR3 is TGCGCCAGCAGCTCGACGGATCCTAACTATGGCTACACCTTC. The chain links TRBV5-1 to TRBJ1-2; D gene unclear. Trimming stripped 3 bases from V and 0 bases from J, with 9 bases between. Germline-derived CDR1 and CDR2 are SGHRS and YFSETQ. This CDR3 is 14 amino acids long.

This rearrangement joins TRBV28 to TRBJ2-7, with TRBD2 matching 9 bases. The germline CDR1 and CDR2 sequences are MDHEN and SYDVKM. This CDR3 spans 14 amino acids. J was trimmed by 4 bases and V by 3 bases; bases with no gene match: 4. The CDR3 sequence is CASSFGAGGYEQYV. For the CDR3, the DNA is TGTGCCAGCAGTTTTGGAGCGGGGGGATACGAGCAGTACGTC.

This clonotype came up a few times. The CDR3 sequence: CASSFFGRAYGYTF. The CDR3 nucleotides are TGTGCCAGCAGCTTTTTCGGACGGGCCTATGGCTACACCTTC. V and J are TRBV7-2 and TRBJ1-2; no clear D gene. The V and J ends lost 3 bases and 4 bases respectively, with 12 bases between them. CDR1 and CDR2 from the germline V gene are SGHTA and FQGNSA. This CDR3 has 14 residues.

This clonotype was recorded many times. The rearrangement uses TRBV18 and TRBJ2-4; 9 nucleotides agree with TRBD1. J gave up 2 bases and V 3 bases, and 5 bases lay outside the gene matches. The CDR3 extends over 16 amino acids. Germline-derived CDR1 and CDR2 are KGHSH and LQKENI. This CDR3 reads CASSPGTGITKNIQYF. The CDR3 DNA follows: TGTGCCAGCTCACCGGGGACAGGGATCACCAAAAACATTCAGTACTTC.

The sample holds a few counts of this clonotype. The genes are TRBV18 and TRBJ2-3; D call uncertain. Trimming took 6 bases from V and 8 from J, leaving 12 bases between them. Germline CDR1 and CDR2: KGHSH and LQKENI. The CDR3 runs to 12 residues. CDR3 protein: CASSPLLSTQYF. In nucleotides, the CDR3 is TGTGCCAGCTCGCCCCTCCTGAGTACGCAGTATTTT.

The V gene is TRBV6-1, the J gene TRBJ1-1; the match to TRBD1 covers 7 bases. This CDR3 has 14 residues. The germline gives CDR1 MNHNS, CDR2 SASEGT. Germline trimming cut 6 bases from V and 5 bases from J; bases unmatched to any gene: 9. The CDR3 here is CASSLTGRFTEAFF. The CDR3 DNA reads TGTGCCAGCAGCCTGACAGGGAGATTTACTGAAGCTTTCTTT.

The chain combines TRBV4-2 with TRBJ2-2, with D perhaps matching TRBD2 (6 bases). CDR1 and CDR2 (germline): LGHNA, YNFKEQ. The CDR3 loop spans 16 amino acids. Trimming left V 0 bases short and J 4 bases short, with 12 bases between. The CDR3 nucleotides are TGTGCCAGCAGCCAAGATTTCGGGGGTCCCACCGGGGAGCTGTTTTTT. Protein product: CASSQDFGGPTGELFF.

CDR3 residues: CASSLALTTYNEQFF. CDR3 DNA sequence: TGCGCCAGCAGCTTGGCCCTAACGACCTACAATGAGCAGTTCTTC. The chain links TRBV5-1 to TRBJ2-1; D unresolved. The CDR3 has 15 amino acids. Trimming stripped 0 bases from V and 2 bases from J, with 9 bases between. Per the germline V gene, CDR1 is SGHRS and CDR2 is YFSETQ.

This clonotype was found many times. The J gene is TRBJ2-5, the V gene TRBV7-2; TRBD2 might be the D (6 bases). This CDR3 contains 15 residues. Trimming left V 3 bases short and J 5 bases short, with 16 bases between. The germline V gene encodes CDR1 SGHTA and CDR2 FQGNSA. CDR3 amino acids: CASSLMGGERETQYF. CDR3 DNA: TGTGCCAGCAGCTTGATGGGCGGGGAGAGGGAGACCCAGTACTTC.

The chain uses TRBV18 and TRBJ2-7; 11 bases line up with TRBD1. CDR1 KGHSH and CDR2 LQKENI come from the germline V gene. With 2 bases clipped from V and 6 bases from J, the junction kept 3 bases outside the gene matches. The CDR3 runs to 14 residues. This CDR3 is CASSPAGTGGEQYF. CDR3 nucleotides: TGTGCCAGCTCACCAGCCGGGACAGGGGGCGAGCAGTACTTC.

There are a few counts of this clonotype. The chain carries TRBV6-5 and TRBJ1-5; D remains unclear. The CDR3 runs 14 residues. The ends were cut back, 5 bases at V and 0 bases at J, with 8 bases in the middle. Germline V gives CDR1 MNHEY, CDR2 SVGAGI. The CDR3 nucleotides read TGTGCCAGCAGTCGGCAGCCTAGCAATCAGCCCCAGCATTTT. Its translation: CASSRQPSNQPQHF.